A selection of T cell receptor beta chains follows, all from one sample in a study of identical twins' blood T cells. Using its own MiXCR run on the 5' RACE reads, TCRdb lists one record per CDR3 protein. The table records 350,000 to 400,000 distinct CDR3 sequences, roughly 30% of them present only once. Source material: PBMCs. Source of these receptors: a woman aged 18-50 years in good health. The CDR3 runs from the conserved cysteine through the conserved F or W. A D gene is named only where the DNA matches it firmly. Rows may omit the clone size; those that give it use once, few, many or a size class.

d_gene: TRBD2
abundance: few
j_gene: TRBJ2-1
v_gene: TRBV20-1
CDR3aa: CSARPSGRYSYNEQFF
CDR3nt: TGCAGTGCTAGGCCTAGCGGGAGGTATTCCTACAATGAGCAGTTCTTC

d_gene: .
abundance: few
j_gene: TRBJ1-1
v_gene: TRBV3-1
CDR3aa: CASSQDAGTEAFF
CDR3nt: TGTGCCAGCAGCCAAGATGCGGGGACTGAAGCTTTCTTT

d_gene: TRBD1
abundance: .
j_gene: TRBJ1-5
v_gene: TRBV27
CDR3aa: CASSRGTGRNQPQHF
CDR3nt: TGTGCCAGCAGTAGAGGGACAGGGAGAAATCAGCCCCAGCATTTT

d_gene: TRBD1
abundance: .
j_gene: TRBJ1-6
v_gene: TRBV6-5
CDR3aa: CASSRKPGQGNSPPHF
CDR3nt: TGTGCCAGCAGCCGCAAACCGGGACAGGGCAATTCACCCCCCCACTTT

d_gene: .
abundance: .
j_gene: TRBJ1-5
v_gene: TRBV10-3
CDR3aa: CATSVGGNSGNQPQHF
CDR3nt: TGTGCCACCAGCGTGGGGGGGAATAGCGGCAATCAGCCCCAGCATTTT

d_gene: .
abundance: .
j_gene: TRBJ1-1
v_gene: TRBV7-2
CDR3aa: CASSLEGIKAFF
CDR3nt: TGTGCCAGCAGCCTAGAGGGGATAAAAGCTTTCTTT

d_gene: .
abundance: .
j_gene: TRBJ1-4
v_gene: TRBV4-2
CDR3aa: CASSQAQEEDEKLFF
CDR3nt: TGTGCCAGCAGCCAAGCACAGGAGGAAGATGAAAAACTGTTTTTT

d_gene: .
abundance: few
j_gene: TRBJ1-4
v_gene: TRBV20-1
CDR3aa: CSAITGINEKLFF
CDR3nt: TGCAGTGCTATAACAGGGATTAATGAAAAACTGTTTTTT

d_gene: .
abundance: .
j_gene: TRBJ1-2
v_gene: TRBV23-1
CDR3aa: CASRNRQTDIPGYTF
CDR3nt: TGCGCCAGCAGGAACCGACAGACCGATATTCCGGGCTACACCTTC

d_gene: .
abundance: .
j_gene: TRBJ2-3
v_gene: TRBV3-1
CDR3aa: CASSDRRAGTQYF
CDR3nt: TGTGCCAGCAGCGATCGACGCGCAGGTACGCAGTATTTT

d_gene: .
abundance: many
j_gene: TRBJ1-1
v_gene: TRBV7-9
CDR3aa: CASSLMKNTEAFF
CDR3nt: TGTGCCAGCAGCCTCATGAAGAACACTGAAGCTTTCTTT

d_gene: .
abundance: .
j_gene: TRBJ1-2
v_gene: TRBV20-1
CDR3aa: CSASHLGSHEGYTF
CDR3nt: TGCAGTGCTAGTCATCTAGGAAGCCACGAGGGCTACACCTTC

d_gene: .
abundance: few
j_gene: TRBJ1-4
v_gene: TRBV9
CDR3aa: CASSVDSFPTNEKLFF
CDR3nt: TGTGCCAGCAGCGTAGATAGCTTCCCAACTAATGAAAAACTGTTTTTT

d_gene: .
abundance: .
j_gene: TRBJ2-1
v_gene: TRBV7-2
CDR3aa: CASSPSQNPYNEQFF
CDR3nt: TGTGCCAGCAGCCCTTCCCAGAACCCCTACAATGAGCAGTTCTTC

d_gene: .
abundance: few
j_gene: TRBJ1-2
v_gene: TRBV29-1
CDR3aa: CSVVTDPSGYHTF
CDR3nt: TGCAGCGTCGTGACAGACCCCTCAGGGTACCACACCTTC

d_gene: .
abundance: .
j_gene: TRBJ2-4
v_gene: TRBV29-1
CDR3aa: CSVVRGAKNIQYF
CDR3nt: TGCAGCGTCGTCCGGGGGGCTAAAAACATTCAGTACTTC

d_gene: TRBD2
abundance: few
j_gene: TRBJ2-1
v_gene: TRBV3-1
CDR3aa: CASSERGDEQFF
CDR3nt: TGTGCCAGCTCGGAGCGGGGGGACGAGCAGTTCTTC

d_gene: .
abundance: .
j_gene: TRBJ2-7
v_gene: TRBV20-1
CDR3aa: CSALFRGYEQYF
CDR3nt: TGCAGTGCTCTCTTCAGGGGCTACGAGCAGTACTTC

d_gene: TRBD1
abundance: .
j_gene: TRBJ1-1
v_gene: TRBV20-1
CDR3aa: CSAKGQILGEAFF
CDR3nt: TGCAGTGCTAAGGGACAGATCCTCGGGGAAGCTTTCTTT

d_gene: .
abundance: .
j_gene: TRBJ1-2
v_gene: TRBV6-1
CDR3aa: CASSDTGFRGYTF
CDR3nt: TGTGCCAGCAGTGATACGGGGTTCCGTGGCTACACCTTC

d_gene: .
abundance: .
j_gene: TRBJ1-1
v_gene: TRBV12-5
CDR3aa: CASREGTQNTEAFF
CDR3nt: TGTGCTAGTAGAGAAGGGACGCAGAACACTGAAGCTTTCTTT

d_gene: .
abundance: .
j_gene: TRBJ1-3
v_gene: TRBV11-3
CDR3aa: CASSFSGYSGNTIYF
CDR3nt: TGTGCCAGCAGTTTCAGTGGGTACTCTGGAAACACCATATATTTT

d_gene: TRBD2
abundance: few
j_gene: TRBJ2-5
v_gene: TRBV10-3
CDR3aa: CAISPSTSGQETQYF
CDR3nt: TGTGCCATCAGTCCATCCACTAGCGGGCAAGAGACCCAGTACTTC

d_gene: .
abundance: .
j_gene: TRBJ1-1
v_gene: TRBV7-6
CDR3aa: CASSLVALTGAEAFF
CDR3nt: TGTGCCAGCAGCTTAGTGGCCCTCACCGGAGCTGAAGCTTTCTTT

d_gene: .
abundance: few
j_gene: TRBJ1-5
v_gene: TRBV3-1
CDR3aa: CASSSSQDQPQHF
CDR3nt: TGTGCCAGCAGTAGCAGTCAGGATCAGCCCCAGCATTTT

d_gene: .
abundance: .
j_gene: TRBJ2-3
v_gene: TRBV5-6
CDR3aa: CASSLLFGGVDSTDTQYF
CDR3nt: TGTGCCAGCAGCCTCCTCTTTGGGGGTGTCGATAGCACAGATACGCAGTATTTT

d_gene: .
abundance: many
j_gene: TRBJ2-1
v_gene: TRBV2
CDR3aa: CASRSGVNNEQFF
CDR3nt: TGTGCCAGCCGAAGCGGTGTAAACAATGAGCAGTTCTTC

d_gene: TRBD1
abundance: many
j_gene: TRBJ1-6
v_gene: TRBV15
CDR3aa: CATSREGQGNSPLHF
CDR3nt: TGTGCCACCAGCAGAGAAGGACAGGGGAATTCACCCCTCCACTTT

d_gene: TRBD1
abundance: .
j_gene: TRBJ1-2
v_gene: TRBV19
CDR3aa: CASTDRGLVGYTF
CDR3nt: TGTGCCAGTACTGACAGGGGCCTAGTCGGCTACACCTTC

d_gene: TRBD1
abundance: .
j_gene: TRBJ1-4
v_gene: TRBV3-1
CDR3aa: CASSQEDRFDEKLFF
CDR3nt: TGTGCCAGCAGCCAAGAGGACAGGTTTGATGAAAAACTGTTTTTT